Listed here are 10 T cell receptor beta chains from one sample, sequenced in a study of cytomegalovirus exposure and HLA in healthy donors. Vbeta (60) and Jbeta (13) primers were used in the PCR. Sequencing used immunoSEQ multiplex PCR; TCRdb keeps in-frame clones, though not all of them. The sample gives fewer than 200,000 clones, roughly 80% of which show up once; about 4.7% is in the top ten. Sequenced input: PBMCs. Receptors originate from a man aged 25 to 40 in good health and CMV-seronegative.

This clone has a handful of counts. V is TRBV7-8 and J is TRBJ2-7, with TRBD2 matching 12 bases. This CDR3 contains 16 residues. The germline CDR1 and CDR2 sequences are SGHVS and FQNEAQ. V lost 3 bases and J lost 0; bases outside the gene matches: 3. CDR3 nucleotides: TGTGCCAGCAGCTTGGGACTAGCGGGCTCCTCCTACGAGCAGTACTTC. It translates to CASSLGLAGSSYEQYF. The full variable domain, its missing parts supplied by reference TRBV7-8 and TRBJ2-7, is GAGVSQSPRYKVAKRGQDVALRCDPISGHVSLFWYQQALGQGPEFLTYFQNEAQLDKSGLPSDRFFAERPEGSVSTLKIQRTQQEDSAVYLCASSLGLAGSSYEQYFGPGTRLTVT.

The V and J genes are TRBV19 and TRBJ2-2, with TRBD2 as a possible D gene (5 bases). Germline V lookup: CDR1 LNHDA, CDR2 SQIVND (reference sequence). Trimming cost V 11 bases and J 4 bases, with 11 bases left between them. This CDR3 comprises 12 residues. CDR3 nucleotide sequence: TGTGCCCTTAAGGGAGTCACCGGGGAGCTGTTTTTT. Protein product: CALKGVTGELFF.

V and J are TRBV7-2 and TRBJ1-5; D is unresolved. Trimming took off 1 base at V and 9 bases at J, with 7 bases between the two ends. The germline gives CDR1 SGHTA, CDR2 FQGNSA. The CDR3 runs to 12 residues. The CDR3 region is CASSLVGWPQHF. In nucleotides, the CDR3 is TGTGCCAGCAGCTTAGTCGGTTGGCCCCAGCATTTT. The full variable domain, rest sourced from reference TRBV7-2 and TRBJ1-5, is GAGVSQSPSNKVTEKGKDVELRCDPISGHTALYWYRQSLGQGLEFLIYFQGNSAPDKSGLPSDRFSAERTGGSVSTLTIQRTQQEDSAVYLCASSLVGWPQHFGDGTRLSIL.

This CDR3 is CSVRTGTHNEQFF. The CDR3 region has the DNA TGCAGCGTTAGGACAGGGACCCACAATGAGCAGTTCTTC. The chain uses TRBV29-1 and TRBJ2-1; TRBD1 agrees at 8 bases. There are 13 residues in the CDR3. Trimming at V came to 5 bases and at J to 5 bases, leaving 5 bases not matched to a gene. Germline V gene sequence: CDR1 SQVTM, CDR2 ANQGSEA.

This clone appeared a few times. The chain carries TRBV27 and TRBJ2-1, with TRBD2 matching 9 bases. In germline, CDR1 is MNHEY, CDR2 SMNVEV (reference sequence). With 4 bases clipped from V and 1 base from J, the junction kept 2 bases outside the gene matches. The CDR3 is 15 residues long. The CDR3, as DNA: TGTGCCAGCAGTTCTCTAGCGGGGTCCTACAATGAGCAGTTCTTC. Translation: CASSSLAGSYNEQFF.

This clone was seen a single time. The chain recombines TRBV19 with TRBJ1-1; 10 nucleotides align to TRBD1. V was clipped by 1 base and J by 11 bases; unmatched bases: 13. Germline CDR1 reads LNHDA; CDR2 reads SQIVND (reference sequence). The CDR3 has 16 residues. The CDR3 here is CASSIVSLGQGTDAFF. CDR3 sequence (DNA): TGTGCCAGTAGTATAGTGTCCCTGGGACAGGGGACCGATGCTTTCTTT. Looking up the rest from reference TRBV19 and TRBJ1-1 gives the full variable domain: DGGITQSPKYLFRKEGQNVTLSCEQNLNHDAMYWYRQDPGQGLRLIYYSQIVNDFQKGDIAEGYSVSREKKESFPLTVTSAQKNPTAFYLCASSIVSLGQGTDAFFGQGTRLTVV.

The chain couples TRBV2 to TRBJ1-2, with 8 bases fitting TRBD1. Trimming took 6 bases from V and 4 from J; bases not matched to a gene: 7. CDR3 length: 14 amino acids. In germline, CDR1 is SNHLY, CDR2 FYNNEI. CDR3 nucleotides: TGTGCCAGCAGGCCTGCCGGACAGGGCTATGGCTACACCTTC. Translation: CASRPAGQGYGYTF.

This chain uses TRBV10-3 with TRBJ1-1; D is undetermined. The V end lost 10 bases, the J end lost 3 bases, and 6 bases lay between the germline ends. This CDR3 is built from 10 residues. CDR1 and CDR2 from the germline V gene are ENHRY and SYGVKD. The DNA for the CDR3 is TGTGCCACCGGGGACACTGAAGCTTTCTTT. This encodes CATGDTEAFF.

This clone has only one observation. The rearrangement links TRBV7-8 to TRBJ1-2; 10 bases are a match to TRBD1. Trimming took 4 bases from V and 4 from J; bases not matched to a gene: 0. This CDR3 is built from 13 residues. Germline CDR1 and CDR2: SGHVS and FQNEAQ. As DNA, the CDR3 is TGTGCCAGCAGCTGGACAGGGGGCTATGGCTACACCTTC. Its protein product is CASSWTGGYGYTF.

CDR3 coding DNA: TGTGCCACCAGCGGCGCCGGGACTAGCGGGGTAGATGAGCAGTTCTTC. Translated: CATSGAGTSGVDEQFF. This chain connects TRBV15 to TRBJ2-1; 13 positions match TRBD2. Germline CDR1 reads LNHNV; CDR2 reads YYDKDF (reference sequence). V shed 5 bases and J 8 bases; nucleotides not matched to a gene: 9. This CDR3 spans 16 amino acids.